Listed here are 32 T cell receptor beta chains from one sample, sequenced in a study of vaccination and CD4 T cells after COVID-19 (dated by TCRdb to 2021 to 2024). For these receptors, no antigen is known. To prepare the library, PCR was applied. The run used an Illumina iSeq 100. TCR sequencing of DNA from cultured CD4+ T cells used the Oncomine TCR Beta short-read assay at the Johns Hopkins FTIC core. TCRdb trimmed the raw reads at Q25, called clones with MiXCR and kept productive beta chains. Rows with a matching CDR3 protein are joined into one entry that keeps the most common DNA and genes. This sample gives roughly 10,000 distinct CDR3 sequences in total; approximately 71% of them show up just once. The ten largest make up 26% of the sample. This specimen's treatment or condition label, per the study, means: roughly 10-day PBMC culture with coronavirus spike peptide pools or control peptides (ViraFEST assay).

Material: CD4+ T cells from blood, cultured in vitro. These TCRs come from a human donor who had recovered from COVID-19.

The CDR3 sequence: CASSLRQVSSGELFF. CDR3 sequence (DNA): TGCGCCAGCAGCTTGAGGCAGGTTTCCTCCGGGGAGCTGTTTTTT. The V and J genes are TRBV5-1 and TRBJ2-2; D unresolved. The V end lost 1 base, the J end lost 6 bases, and 13 bases lay between the germline ends. Germline CDR1 is SGHRS and CDR2 is YFSETQ. The CDR3 totals 15 residues. Looking up the rest from reference TRBV5-1 and TRBJ2-2 gives the full variable domain: KAGVTQTPRYLIKTRGQQVTLSCSPISGHRSVSWYQQTPGQGLQFLFEYFSETQRNKGNFPGRFSGRQFSNSRSEMNVSTLELGDSALYLCASSLRQVSSGELFFGEGSRLTVL.

J is TRBJ2-7 and V is TRBV5-1; weak D call: TRBD2 (5 bases). CDR1 SGHRS and CDR2 YFSETQ come from the germline V gene. The germline V and J ends were trimmed by 4 bases and 1 base, with 9 bases remaining between them. This CDR3 has 13 amino acids. In nucleotides, the CDR3 is TGCGCCAGCAGCGTGACTATTTCCTACGAGCAGTACTTC. This encodes CASSVTISYEQYF.

This chain uses TRBV4-2 with TRBJ1-2; D gene ambiguous. The germline CDR1 and CDR2 sequences are LGHNA and YNFKEQ. V was trimmed by 0 bases and J by 8 bases, leaving 7 bases between them. The CDR3 runs 12 residues. The CDR3 DNA sequence: TGTGCCAGCAGCCAAGATATCGGGGGCTACACCTTC. It encodes CASSQDIGGYTF.

This chain connects TRBV2 to TRBJ2-7; D uncertain. CDR3 length: 13 amino acids. V lost 3 bases and J 2 bases, leaving 8 bases between the germline ends. Per the germline V gene, CDR1 is SNHLY and CDR2 is FYNNEI. The CDR3 region is CASSEDLPYEQYF. The CDR3 nucleotides are TGTGCCAGCAGTGAGGACCTACCCTACGAGCAGTACTTC.

This clonotype was counted a few times. The chain links TRBV19 to TRBJ2-2; D could derive from TRBD1 or TRBD2 (5 bases each). The V gene's germline CDR1 is LNHDA and CDR2 SQIVND (reference sequence). The V end lost 5 bases, the J end lost 6 bases, and 7 bases lay between the germline ends. The CDR3 loop spans 12 amino acids. The CDR3 region has the DNA TGTGCCAGTAGTTGGGACCCCGGGGAGCTGTTTTTT. Its protein product is CASSWDPGELFF.

CDR3 protein: CSAPRTGKDYGYTF. CDR3 nucleotides: TGCAGTGCTCCCAGGACAGGGAAAGACTATGGCTACACCTTC. The rearrangement links TRBV20-1 to TRBJ1-2; 8 positions agree with TRBD1. V lost 5 bases, J lost 3 bases, and 8 bases stayed unmatched. CDR1 and CDR2 from the germline V gene are DFQATT and SNEGSKA (reference sequence). The CDR3 runs to 14 residues.

This clonotype was counted once. The V and J genes are TRBV19 and TRBJ2-5; TRBD2 matches at 7 bases. After removal of 3 bases from V and 5 bases from J, the junction contained 6 bases not matched to a gene. This CDR3 has 14 residues. Germline loops: CDR1 LNHDA, CDR2 SQIVND (reference sequence). The CDR3 sequence is CASSIYGGVETQYF. Here the CDR3 DNA reads TGTGCCAGTAGTATCTATGGGGGGGTTGAGACCCAGTACTTC.

The chain is built from TRBV20-1 and TRBJ2-5; possibly TRBD1 for D (5 bases). Per the germline V gene, CDR1 is DFQATT and CDR2 is SNEGSKA (reference sequence). Between the trimmed V and J ends, which lost 6 bases and 6 bases, there was a span of 17 bases. The CDR3 is made up of 13 amino acids. This CDR3 is CSARVGVGKTQYF. The DNA for the CDR3 is TGCAGTGCCCGGGTAGGGGTTGGAAAGACCCAGTACTTC.

This clonotype came up a few times. V and J are TRBV12-3 or TRBV12-4 and TRBJ1-2; TRBD1 is a possible D gene (5 bases). V was clipped by 7 bases and J by 3 bases, with 15 bases between them. This CDR3 has 14 amino acids. Here the CDR3 DNA reads TGTGCCAGCACCCTTAGACCACAGGACTATGGCTACACCTTC. Its translation: CASTLRPQDYGYTF.

The rearrangement uses TRBV7-2 and TRBJ1-2; 9 nucleotides align to TRBD1. The CDR3 has 15 residues. Germline-derived CDR1 and CDR2 are SGHTA and FQGNSA. Trimming removed 5 bases from V and 6 bases from J; junction bases left unmatched: 10. CDR3 sequence reads: CASSTPTGGANGYTF. CDR3 coding DNA: TGTGCCAGCAGCACGCCAACAGGGGGCGCAAATGGCTACACCTTC.

This chain links TRBV2 with TRBJ2-2; D gene uncertain. V shed 5 bases and J shed 5 bases, with 12 bases lying between them. This CDR3 has 14 amino acids. The germline V gene has CDR1 SNHLY and CDR2 FYNNEI. Here the CDR3 reads CASSQLEGTGELFF. The CDR3 DNA follows: TGTGCCAGCAGTCAACTTGAAGGAACCGGGGAGCTGTTTTTT.

This clonotype was seen once. One end of the junction fails to match germline, which may point to a read error. The V call is TRBV7-9, the J call TRBJ1-2, with TRBD1 matching over 7 bases. This CDR3 region has 14 residues. Germline loops: CDR1 SEHNR, CDR2 FQNEAQ (reference sequence). The CDR3 loop is CASSDGTANYGYTF. The CDR3 bases are TGCGCCAGCAGCGATGGGACAGCTAACTATGGCTACACCTTC. The whole variable domain, remainder taken from reference TRBV7-9 and TRBJ1-2, is DTGVSQNPRHKITKRGQNVTFRCDPISEHNRLYWYRQTLGQGPEFLTYFQNEAQLEKSRLLSDRFSAERPKGSFSTLEIQRTEQGDSAMYLCASSDGTANYGYTFGSGTRLTVV.

The gene calls are TRBV20-1 and TRBJ1-1; possibly TRBD1 for D (6 bases). Trimming left V 1 base short and J 4 bases short, with 13 bases between. CDR1 DFQATT and CDR2 SNEGSKA come from the germline V gene (reference sequence). The CDR3 runs to 14 residues. The CDR3, as DNA: TGCAGTGCTAGAGGGACGGACAGAGTCACTGAAGCTTTCTTT. Its protein is CSARGTDRVTEAFF.

The chain has TRBV20-1 and TRBJ1-2, with 10 bases identical to TRBD1. The CDR3 covers 15 residues. CDR1 and CDR2 from the germline V gene are DFQATT and SNEGSKA (reference sequence). DNA of the CDR3: TGCGGGACAGGGGAAGCACGGGCTCGTAACTATGGCTACACCTTC. This codes for CGTGEARARNYGYTF.

The gene calls are TRBV21-1 and TRBJ1-3; TRBD1 is the table's D call, not checked against the DNA. TRBV21-1 is described as a pseudogene. The CDR3 is made up of 15 amino acids. The CDR3 spells CASSGTGVVGNTIYF. CDR3 bases: TGTGCCAGCAGTGGGACAGGGGTGGTTGGAAACACCATATATTTT.

The CDR3, as DNA: TGTGCCAGCTCCCGGGGGCAATCGAACACTGAAGCTTTCTTT. The encoded protein is CASSRGQSNTEAFF. The V gene is TRBV18, the J gene TRBJ1-1; TRBD1 is a possible D gene (6 bases). CDR1 and CDR2 from the germline V gene are KGHSH and LQKENI. V was cut by 6 bases and J by 1 base, with 12 bases left in between. This CDR3 has 14 residues.

This chain uses TRBV20-1 with TRBJ2-7, with TRBD1 identical over 9 bases. CDR1 is DFQATT, CDR2 SNEGSKA, per germline (reference sequence). J lost 3 bases, V lost 0 bases, and 3 bases had no gene match. The CDR3 covers 14 residues. The CDR3 region is CSAREWDRDYEQYF. The CDR3 DNA reads TGCAGTGCTAGAGAATGGGACAGGGACTACGAGCAGTACTTC.

V gene TRBV5-1 combines with J gene TRBJ1-5; TRBD1 might be the D (6 bases). The V gene's germline CDR1 is SGHRS and CDR2 YFSETQ. The CDR3 covers 15 residues. Trimming took off 4 bases at V and 6 bases at J, with 17 bases between the two ends. The CDR3, as DNA: TGCGCCAGCAGCCAGGGGACCTATGGTGGTCAGCCCCAGCATTTT. This encodes CASSQGTYGGQPQHF.

The rearrangement uses TRBV5-1 and TRBJ1-1; D ambiguous. Germline V CDR1 and CDR2: SGHRS, YFSETQ. Trimming pared 4 bases from V and 5 bases from J, leaving 18 bases between. The CDR3 contains 15 residues. This CDR3 reads CASSADATSITEAFF. CDR3 bases: TGCGCCAGCAGCGCAGACGCGACTTCGATTACTGAAGCTTTCTTT.

The chain joins TRBV21-1 to TRBJ1-2; the table's D call TRBD1 went unverified against the DNA. TRBV21-1 is marked as a pseudogene. This CDR3 contains 16 residues. The DNA of the CDR3 is TGTGCCAGCAGCAAAGCCGGGCAGGGGGCGAACTATGGCTACACCTTC. Protein product: CASSKAGQGANYGYTF.

This sequence joins TRBV5-1 and TRBJ2-5, with 9 bases matching TRBD1. The CDR3 sequence is 15 residues long. The V segment lost 3 bases and the J segment 5 bases; nucleotides outside the gene matches: 8. Germline lookup yields CDR1 SGHRS and CDR2 YFSETQ. CDR3 protein: CASSWGQGNGETQYF. The CDR3 DNA follows: TGCGCCAGCAGCTGGGGACAGGGAAACGGGGAGACCCAGTACTTC.

This clonotype showed up just a few times. CDR3 protein: CASRPGLYSNQPQHF. The CDR3 coding sequence is TGTGCCAGCAGACCGGGACTTTATAGCAATCAGCCCCAGCATTTT. The chain combines TRBV6-1 with TRBJ1-5; D is perhaps TRBD1 (5 bases). The V end lost 6 bases, the J end lost 0 bases, and 12 bases lay between the germline ends. Germline lookup yields CDR1 MNHNS and CDR2 SASEGT. The CDR3 loop spans 15 amino acids.

The V and J genes are TRBV20-1 and TRBJ2-3; D uncertain. The CDR3 covers 13 residues. Trimming stripped 6 bases from V and 2 bases from J, with 12 bases between. The germline gives CDR1 DFQATT, CDR2 SNEGSKA (reference sequence). Here the CDR3 reads CSAPPSFTDTQYF. The CDR3 nucleotides read TGCAGTGCCCCACCCTCTTTCACAGATACGCAGTATTTT.

The chain recombines TRBV19 with TRBJ2-4; the D gene is possibly TRBD2 (5 bases). CDR1 is LNHDA, CDR2 SQIVND, per germline (reference sequence). V was pared by 6 bases and J by 1 base, with 7 bases between. CDR3 length: 13 amino acids. In nucleotides, the CDR3 is TGTGCCAGTAGCGGGGAGGCCAAAAACATTCAGTACTTC. Translation: CASSGEAKNIQYF.

The chain has TRBV7-2 and TRBJ2-7, with 7 nucleotides matching TRBD1. CDR3 length: 13 residues. Germline V CDR1 and CDR2: SGHTA, FQGNSA. The J segment lost 3 bases and the V segment lost 7 bases, leaving 6 bases of the junction unmatched. Here the CDR3 DNA reads TGTGCCAGCAACAACAGGGGTCACTACGAGCAGTACTTC. Protein: CASNNRGHYEQYF.

This chain connects TRBV7-2 to TRBJ1-2; no definite D call. The V end lost 3 bases, the J end lost 4 bases, and 9 bases lay between the germline ends. CDR1 and CDR2 from the germline V gene are SGHTA and FQGNSA. This CDR3 is 13 amino acids long. The chain's CDR3 is CASSFRDLYGYTF. CDR3 sequence (DNA): TGTGCCAGCAGCTTTAGGGATCTCTATGGCTACACCTTC. The entire variable domain, with the rest obtained from reference TRBV7-2 and TRBJ1-2, is as follows: GAGVSQSPSNKVTEKGKDVELRCDPISGHTALYWYRQSLGQGLEFLIYFQGNSAPDKSGLPSDRFSAERTGGSVSTLTIQRTQQEDSAVYLCASSFRDLYGYTFGSGTRLTVV.

The chain joins TRBV20-1 to TRBJ2-1; TRBD2 aligns across 15 bases. The CDR3 loop spans 17 amino acids. V shed 6 bases, J shed 4 bases, and the junction held 10 bases outside the gene matches. Germline values: CDR1 DFQATT, CDR2 SNEGSKA (reference sequence). The CDR3 nucleotides read TGCAGTGCCGCGACACCCGGGACTAGCGGGGGGTACAATGAGCAGTTCTTC. Translated, it gives CSAATPGTSGGYNEQFF.

This chain links TRBV12-3 or TRBV12-4 with TRBJ1-2; D might be TRBD1 (5 bases). V was clipped by 7 bases and J by 2 bases, with 14 bases between them. This CDR3 is 14 amino acids long. DNA for the CDR3: TGTGCCAGCACCCCAGGGCGCAGGAACTATGGCTACACCTTC. Encoded protein: CASTPGRRNYGYTF.

The chain employs TRBV5-6 and TRBJ2-7; 9 positions match TRBD1. Germline assignment: CDR1 SGHDT and CDR2 YYEEEE. The CDR3 is 16 amino acids. J was trimmed by 7 bases and V by 3 bases; bases with no gene match: 14. The CDR3 is CASSWGGGTGTKEQYF. In DNA, the CDR3 is TGTGCCAGCAGCTGGGGTGGTGGGACAGGGACAAAGGAGCAGTACTTC.

The chain combines TRBV12-3 or TRBV12-4 with TRBJ1-1, with D tentatively TRBD1 (5 bases). The V end lost 6 bases, the J end lost 2 bases, and 13 bases lay between the germline ends. The CDR3 covers 14 residues. The CDR3 nucleotides read TGTGCCAGCAGGACTGGACAAGGAAACACTGAAGCTTTCTTT. Protein: CASRTGQGNTEAFF.

In its sample, this clonotype was seen a few times. J is TRBJ2-3 and V is TRBV5-5; 8 bases are a match to TRBD2. There are 16 residues in the CDR3. CDR1 is SGHKS and CDR2 is YYEKEE in the germline V gene (reference sequence). V lost 2 bases to trimming and J lost 5 bases; unmatched junction nucleotides: 10. The CDR3: CASSFGGANTGDTQYF. The CDR3 DNA reads as TGTGCCAGCAGCTTCGGGGGGGCAAATACCGGAGATACGCAGTATTTT.

The J gene is TRBJ2-7, the V gene TRBV7-2; 11 positions match TRBD2. The CDR3 is 15 residues long. The V gene's germline CDR1 is SGHTA and CDR2 FQGNSA. The junction had 10 bases not matched to a gene; V was cut back by 4 bases and J by 8 bases. The CDR3 sequence is CASSSLAGGPRKQYF. The CDR3 coding sequence is TGTGCCAGCAGCTCGTTAGCGGGGGGGCCTAGAAAGCAGTACTTC.